Shown below are 2 T cell receptor beta chains from a single sample sequenced in a study of Ad26.COV2.S vaccination and SARS-CoV-2 variants. The data were produced by immunoSEQ multiplex PCR, yet TCRdb's version contains in-frame clones alone and is incomplete. The sample holds about 480,000 clones; 87% are singletons and the top ten take about 13%. Treatment meaning: over 15 received Ad26.COV2.S at low or high dose, single or two shots; roughly five received placebo; per-sample allocation not given. Material that was analyzed had been drawn on day 63 after the first vaccine or placebo injection. The sample consisted of peripheral blood, taken in a trial of Ad26.COV2.S vaccine versus placebo. The receptors were sampled from a person between 18 and 59 years old who received the Ad26.COV2.S COVID-19 vaccine or a placebo.

The J gene is TRBJ2-5, the V gene TRBV6-5, with D unclear. The V and J ends lost 6 bases and 2 bases respectively, with 13 bases between them. This CDR3 contains 14 residues. Germline CDR1 MNHEY, CDR2 SVGAGI. The CDR3 is CASSTKGLQETQYF. The CDR3 bases are TGTGCCAGCAGCACTAAAGGGCTTCAAGAGACCCAGTACTTC.

This clone was seen at least ten times. This rearrangement joins TRBV11-2 to TRBJ2-7; D is undetermined. This CDR3 region has 8 residues. Germline V gene sequence: CDR1 SGHAT, CDR2 FQNNGV. CDR3 in amino acids: CRKDEQYF. As DNA, the CDR3 is TGTAGGAAGGACGAGCAGTACTTC.